Each of the 11 T cell receptor beta chains below was sequenced from the same sample in a study of T-cell memory formation after mild COVID-19. Each CDR3 protein gets one entry after TCRdb re-called the 5' RACE reads with MiXCR. The table has over 350,000 distinct CDR3 sequences, less than 25% seen once; the top ten hold around 9.5%. Sequencing was carried out using PBMCs or a T cell subset sorted from them (not recorded which). Source of these receptors: an adult woman who had mild COVID-19 (a few samples of this study predate the infection). Cell type and time point are not known.

This clonotype was seen a handful of times. The V call is TRBV12-5, the J call TRBJ2-1; maybe TRBD1 (6 bases). V lost 5 bases and J 4 bases, leaving 6 bases between the germline ends. Germline CDR1 and CDR2: LGHNT and FRNRAP. The CDR3 spans 12 residues. CDR3 in amino acids: CASGTGYNEQFF. The CDR3 nucleotides are TGTGCTAGTGGTACAGGGTACAATGAGCAGTTCTTC.

This clonotype appeared a few times. The chain couples TRBV12-3 or TRBV12-4 to TRBJ1-2; D gene ambiguous. CDR3 size: 14 residues. V was shortened by 7 bases and J by 8 bases, with 20 bases between the two germline ends. The CDR3, as DNA: TGTGCCAGCACCCCCCGCCTCGAGGTTTACGGCTACACCTTC. Protein product: CASTPRLEVYGYTF.

This clonotype appeared a few times. The V gene is TRBV7-9, the J gene TRBJ1-1; a weak D match, TRBD1 (5 bases). Germline V gene data show CDR1 as SEHNR and CDR2 as FQNEAQ (reference sequence). Trimming took off 11 bases at V and 13 bases at J, with 32 bases between the two ends. The length of the CDR3 is 15 residues. Here the CDR3 DNA reads TGTGCCCATCCAGTAAGGGCCCAGGGCGAGCCTTGGGGTTTCTTT. It encodes CAHPVRAQGEPWGFF.

This clonotype appeared many times. The chain is built from TRBV28 and TRBJ2-3; D gene ambiguous. The germline gives CDR1 MDHEN, CDR2 SYDVKM. Trimming removed 8 bases from V and 0 bases from J, with 9 bases in between. The length of the CDR3 is 13 residues. As DNA, the CDR3 is TGTGCCAGCTATGACGTGAGCACAGATACGCAGTATTTT. This sequence encodes CASYDVSTDTQYF.

This clonotype has only a few counts. This chain links TRBV12-3 or TRBV12-4 with TRBJ1-2, with TRBD1 as a possible D gene (5 bases). The CDR3 spans 15 residues. The germline V and J ends were trimmed by 7 bases and 2 bases, with 17 bases remaining between them. The CDR3 DNA sequence: TGTGCCAGCACCGGGACGGAGGACTTCAACTATGGCTACACCTTC. As protein: CASTGTEDFNYGYTF.

V gene TRBV29-1 combines with J gene TRBJ2-3, with 7 nucleotides matching TRBD1. The V gene end was trimmed by 7 bases and the J gene end by 6 bases; junction bases not matched to a gene: 10. The CDR3 is made up of 13 amino acids. Germline-derived CDR1 and CDR2 are SQVTM and ANQGSEA. CDR3 residues: CSADWTGSDTQYF. The CDR3 coding sequence is TGCAGCGCTGACTGGACAGGATCCGATACGCAGTATTTT.

The gene calls are TRBV5-1 and TRBJ1-1; D ambiguous. Trimming removed 0 bases at V and 4 bases at J, with 16 bases between. Looked up from germline, CDR1 is SGHRS and CDR2 is YFSETQ. CDR3 length equals 16 residues. The CDR3 DNA is TGCGCCAGCAGCTTGGCCCCTCAGCCCGCGAGCACTGAAGCTTTCTTT. Translation gives CASSLAPQPASTEAFF.

The sample holds a few counts of this clonotype. The CDR3 DNA reads TGTGCCAGCAGCGCGGAACCGGGACGCCCGTACCCCTACGAGCAGTACTTC. Its translation: CASSAEPGRPYPYEQYF. The chain uses TRBV7-9 and TRBJ2-7, with D perhaps assigned TRBD1 or TRBD2 (5 bases each). Per the germline V gene, CDR1 is SEHNR and CDR2 is FQNEAQ (reference sequence). This CDR3 region has 17 residues. V was shortened by 5 bases and J by 2 bases, with 22 bases between the two germline ends.

This clonotype was detected once. This chain links TRBV14 with TRBJ2-5; D possibly uses TRBD1 or TRBD2 (5 bases each). Germline CDR1 and CDR2: SGHDN and FVKESK. The CDR3 totals 15 residues. V was cut by 4 bases and J by 1 base, with 13 bases left in between. This chain's CDR3 is CASSPFGALQETQYF. The DNA for the CDR3 is TGTGCCAGCAGCCCCTTCGGGGCCCTCCAAGAGACCCAGTACTTC.

This clonotype was seen a handful of times. This chain joins TRBV27 and TRBJ1-4, with D possibly TRBD1 on 6 matching bases. The CDR3 extends over 16 amino acids. V lost 4 bases and J lost 6, with 18 bases in between. Germline values: CDR1 MNHEY, CDR2 SMNVEV (reference sequence). The CDR3 nucleotides read TGTGCCAGCAGTTCCCCGGTGCGGGACAAATATGAAAAACTGTTTTTT. Protein sequence: CASSSPVRDKYEKLFF.

The chain uses TRBV18 and TRBJ1-2, with 7 bases that match TRBD1. There are 14 residues in the CDR3. Germline V gene sequence: CDR1 KGHSH, CDR2 LQKENI. V was pared by 3 bases and J by 8 bases, with 9 bases of the junction left unmatched. CDR3 coding DNA: TGTGCCAGCTCACCGCGGACCACAGGGGAAGGCTACACCTTC. Translation gives CASSPRTTGEGYTF. Using reference TRBV18 and TRBJ1-2 for the parts outside the CDR3, the full variable domain is NAGVMQNPRHLVRRRGQEARLRCSPMKGHSHVYWYRQLPEEGLKFMVYLQKENIIDESGMPKERFSAEFPKEGPSILRIQQVVRGDSAAYFCASSPRTTGEGYTFGSGTRLTVV.